Given below is one TCR beta chain in context. What it binds is unknown. The sample belongs to a study of cytomegalovirus exposure and HLA in healthy donors. Study-wide findings and caveats: Indistinguishability led to the exclusion of some V segments, TRBV6-2 and TRBV6-3 included. DRB1 had the most TCR associations and HLA-C the fewest, a later analysis found, with rates varying by HLA locus.

PCR involved 60 Vbeta and 13 Jbeta primers. Per the original data handling: An analysis performed later counted about 80 million unique TCR beta chains (roughly 10 million of them shared). TCRdb's table, derived via immunoSEQ multiplex PCR, lists solely in-frame clones and lacks some. V and J calls plus clone size are reproduced from that table; the DNA served to infer D and trimming. Its table lists 100,000 to 150,000 clones. V lost 1 base and J lost 0, with 26 bases in between. The CDR3 spans 20 residues. The germline gives CDR1 SGHKS, CDR2 YYEKEE (reference sequence). The sequenced sample consisted of PBMCs. This sequence joins TRBV5-5 and TRBJ2-7; D perhaps matches TRBD1 (5 bases). The sequence was collected from a man aged 18 to 30 in good health and CMV-seronegative. The CDR3 nucleotides read TGTGCCAGCAGCTTGTTAGGACAAAATTCTCGGACACTGAGCTCCTACGAGCAGTACTTC. Translating it yields CASSLLGQNSRTLSSYEQYF.